The 18 T cell receptor beta chains given below trace back to one sample, sequenced in a study of T cells after yellow fever vaccination. TCRdb analysed the 5' RACE reads with MiXCR anew, one entry per CDR3 protein. The sample holds about 230,000 distinct CDR3 sequences, less than 7.5% seen once. This material consisted of CD4+ T cells sorted from PBMCs, taken on the day of the yellow fever booster vaccination. The source is a man between 25 and 39 years old who received the YFV17D yellow fever vaccine.

This clonotype was found many times. The J gene is TRBJ2-5, the V gene TRBV6-5, with 12 positions matching TRBD1. The CDR3 length is 15 residues. Unmatched junction bases numbered 3, after V lost 2 bases and J lost 5 bases. Germline CDR1 and CDR2: MNHEY and SVGAGI. The CDR3 DNA is TGTGCCAGCAGTTACGGGACAGGGGGCCGGGAGACCCAGTACTTC. It codes for CASSYGTGGRETQYF.

The V and J genes are TRBV20-1 and TRBJ2-1; 7 bases are a match to TRBD2. Germline CDR1 DFQATT, CDR2 SNEGSKA (reference sequence). The CDR3 spans 17 residues. The CDR3 bases are TGCAGCGCATCAACCGGGACTACATTGAGTTCCTACAATGAGCAGTTCTTC. Translation: CSASTGTTLSSYNEQFF.

There are a few counts of this clonotype. The chain carries TRBV12-3 or TRBV12-4 and TRBJ2-7; 10 bases fit TRBD2. The V gene end was trimmed by 7 bases and the J gene end by 3 bases; junction bases not matched to a gene: 6. The CDR3 is 14 residues long. CDR3 sequence: CASMLAGAGYEQYF. CDR3 in DNA: TGTGCCAGCATGCTAGCGGGAGCCGGCTACGAGCAGTACTTC.

This clonotype was recorded many times. The chain has TRBV5-5 and TRBJ2-3; D remains ambiguous. V lost 3 bases, J lost 1 base, and 15 bases lay in between. The CDR3 is 16 amino acids. Germline CDR1 is SGHKS and CDR2 is YYEKEE (reference sequence). CDR3 coding DNA: TGTGCCAGCAGCTCCTATCAGCTAGTACGCACAGATACGCAGTATTTT. Translation: CASSSYQLVRTDTQYF.

This clonotype showed up just a few times. This chain connects TRBV18 to TRBJ2-1; weak D call: TRBD2 (7 bases). This CDR3 contains 15 residues. Per the germline V gene, CDR1 is KGHSH and CDR2 is LQKENI. V lost 2 bases and J lost 7, with 15 bases in between. CDR3 in amino acids: CASSPTIGGGNEQFF. The CDR3 bases are TGTGCCAGCTCACCAACCATAGGGGGGGGTAATGAGCAGTTCTTC.

This clonotype has at least ten counts. The chain combines TRBV7-2 with TRBJ2-5; possible D gene TRBD2, 6 bases. The CDR3 totals 13 residues. The V end was cut by 6 bases, the J end by 11 bases, with 19 bases between. Germline V gene lookup returns CDR1 SGHTA and CDR2 FQGNSA. The CDR3 sequence: CASRKTRPGVQYF. The CDR3 coding sequence is TGTGCCAGCAGAAAGACACGACCGGGGGTTCAGTACTTC.

There are many counts of this clonotype. The rearrangement joins TRBV20-1 to TRBJ2-1; 7 nucleotides line up with TRBD2. CDR1 is DFQATT, CDR2 SNEGSKA, per germline (reference sequence). Unmatched junction bases numbered 5, after V lost 5 bases and J lost 1 base. The CDR3 contains 14 residues. CDR3 amino acids: CSAGASGSYNEQFF. In DNA, the CDR3 is TGCAGTGCTGGAGCTAGCGGATCCTACAATGAGCAGTTCTTC.

This clonotype has ten or more counts. This sequence joins TRBV7-3 and TRBJ2-1, with TRBD2 matching 7 bases. The V and J ends lost 6 bases and 5 bases, in that order; junction bases with no gene match: 16. Per germline, CDR1 SGHTA and CDR2 FQGTGA. The CDR3 covers 17 residues. The CDR3 DNA follows: TGTGCCAGCAGTTCCTCGAACTGGGCGGGAGCCAACAATGAGCAGTTCTTC. Translating gives CASSSSNWAGANNEQFF.

The V and J genes are TRBV27 and TRBJ2-1, with a tentative D call TRBD2 (7 bases). CDR3 length equals 17 residues. Deletions cut 6 bases from V and 5 bases from J, with 23 bases between. Per germline, CDR1 MNHEY and CDR2 SMNVEV (reference sequence). The CDR3 sequence is CASRQMGRRGGDNEQFF. CDR3 nucleotides: TGTGCCAGCAGGCAGATGGGGCGGAGGGGGGGCGACAATGAGCAGTTCTTC.

This clonotype occurred many times. This chain joins TRBV29-1 and TRBJ1-2; D gene uncertain. Looked up from germline, CDR1 is SQVTM and CDR2 is ANQGSEA. The CDR3 runs 11 residues. V lost 3 bases, J lost 10 bases, and 12 bases lay in between. DNA for the CDR3: TGCAGCGTTGAGGTTCAGAGGTACTACACCTTC. Translating gives CSVEVQRYYTF.

This clonotype was detected many times. The chain employs TRBV6-6 and TRBJ2-7; 7 nucleotides line up with TRBD2. The CDR3 extends over 13 amino acids. Germline CDR1 and CDR2: MNHNY and SVGAGI (reference sequence). With 2 bases clipped from V and 3 bases from J, the junction kept 1 base outside the gene matches. This chain's CDR3 is CASSYGRVYEQYF. CDR3 nucleotides: TGTGCCAGCAGTTACGGGAGGGTCTACGAGCAGTACTTC.

V gene TRBV6-5 combines with J gene TRBJ2-5; no clear D. Germline CDR1 MNHEY, CDR2 SVGAGI. The CDR3 spans 12 residues. The V end lost 0 bases, the J end lost 7 bases, and 6 bases lay between the germline ends. The CDR3 DNA reads as TGTGCCAGCAGTTACTCTACTGGGACCCAGTACTTC. It translates to CASSYSTGTQYF.

The V and J genes are TRBV6-1 and TRBJ2-1, with D hard to call. Trimming pared 3 bases from V and 8 bases from J, leaving 14 bases between. The germline V gene encodes CDR1 MNHNS and CDR2 SASEGT. The CDR3 length is 14 residues. The CDR3 DNA reads TGTGCCAGCAGTGAGAGGCTAACATCCGATGAGCAGTTCTTC. Translating gives CASSERLTSDEQFF.

The gene calls are TRBV21-1 and TRBJ2-2; the table's D call of TRBD1 was not tested on the DNA. TRBV21-1 is noted as a pseudogene. The CDR3 runs 17 residues. The CDR3 loop reads CATWGQTGTTNTGELFF. In nucleotides, the CDR3 is TGTGCGACCTGGGGCCAGACCGGGACGACGAACACCGGGGAGCTGTTTTTT.

This clonotype was found many times. The gene calls are TRBV18 and TRBJ2-7, with D perhaps TRBD1 or TRBD2 (7 bases each). The V gene lost 2 bases and the J gene lost 3 bases, with 11 bases spanning the gap. This CDR3 region has 14 residues. Per germline, CDR1 KGHSH and CDR2 LQKENI. The CDR3 sequence: CASSPSGTDYEQYF. The CDR3 region has the DNA TGTGCCAGCTCACCAAGCGGGACAGACTACGAGCAGTACTTC.

This clonotype was detected many times. V gene TRBV19 combines with J gene TRBJ2-3, with TRBD2 as a possible D gene (5 bases). Trimming cost V 0 bases and J 2 bases, with 15 bases left between them. In germline, CDR1 is LNHDA, CDR2 SQIVND (reference sequence). This CDR3 comprises 17 residues. The CDR3 loop is CASSIEAASRFTDTQYF. CDR3 nucleotides: TGTGCCAGTAGTATAGAAGCGGCTAGCAGATTCACAGATACGCAGTATTTT.

The chain combines TRBV30 with TRBJ2-3; 8 bases fit TRBD2. The CDR3 length is 17 residues. The germline V gene encodes CDR1 GTSNPN and CDR2 SVGIG (reference sequence). Trimming took 2 bases from V and 0 from J; bases not matched to a gene: 10. The CDR3 region has the DNA TGTGCCTGGAGTTCTACTAGCGGAATTCTTAGCACAGATACGCAGTATTTT. It specifies CAWSSTSGILSTDTQYF.

This clonotype was found a few times. The V gene is TRBV7-2, the J gene TRBJ2-1; D call uncertain. The CDR3 totals 13 residues. V dropped 4 bases and J dropped 3 bases, with 7 bases sitting between them. Looked up from germline, CDR1 is SGHTA and CDR2 is FQGNSA. CDR3 coding DNA: TGTGCCAGCAGCTGGGCTGTCTACAATGAGCAGTTCTTC. Encoded protein: CASSWAVYNEQFF.